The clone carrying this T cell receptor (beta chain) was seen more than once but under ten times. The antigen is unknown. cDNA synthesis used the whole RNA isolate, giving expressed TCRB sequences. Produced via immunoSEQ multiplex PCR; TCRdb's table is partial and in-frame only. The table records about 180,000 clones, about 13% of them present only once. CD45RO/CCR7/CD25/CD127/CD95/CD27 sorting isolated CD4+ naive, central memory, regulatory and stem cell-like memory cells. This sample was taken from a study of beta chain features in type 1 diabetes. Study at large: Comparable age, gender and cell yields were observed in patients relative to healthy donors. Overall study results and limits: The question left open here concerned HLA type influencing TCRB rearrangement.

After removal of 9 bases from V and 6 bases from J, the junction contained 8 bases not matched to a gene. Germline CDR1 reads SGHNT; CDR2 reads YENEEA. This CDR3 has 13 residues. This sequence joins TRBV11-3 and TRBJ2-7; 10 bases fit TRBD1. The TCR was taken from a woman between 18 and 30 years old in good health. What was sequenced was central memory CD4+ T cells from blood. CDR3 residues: CASSQGQGREQYF. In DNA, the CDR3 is TGTGCCAGTTCTCAGGGACAGGGGCGCGAGCAGTACTTC. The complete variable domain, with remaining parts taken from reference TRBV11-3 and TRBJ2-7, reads EAGVVQSPRYKIIEKKQPVAFWCNPISGHNTLYWYLQNLGQGPELLIRYENEEAVDDSQLPKDRFSAERLKGVDSTLKIQPAELGDSAVYLCASSQGQGREQYFGPGTRLTVT.